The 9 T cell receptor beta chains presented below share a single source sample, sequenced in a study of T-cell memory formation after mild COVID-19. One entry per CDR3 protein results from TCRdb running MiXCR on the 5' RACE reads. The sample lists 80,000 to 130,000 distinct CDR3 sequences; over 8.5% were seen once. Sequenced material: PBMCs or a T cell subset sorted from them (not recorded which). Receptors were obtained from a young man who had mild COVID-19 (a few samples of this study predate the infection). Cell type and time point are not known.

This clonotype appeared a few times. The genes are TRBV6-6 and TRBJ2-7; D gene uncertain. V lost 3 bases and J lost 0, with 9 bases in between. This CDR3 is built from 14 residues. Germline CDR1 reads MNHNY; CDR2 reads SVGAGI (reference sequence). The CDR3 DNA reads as TGTGCCAGCAGTTATACAGCAGGCTCCTACGAGCAGTACTTC. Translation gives CASSYTAGSYEQYF.

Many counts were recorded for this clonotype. CDR3 residues: CSVGAVPYEQYF. CDR3 DNA sequence: TGCAGCGTTGGGGCCGTACCCTACGAGCAGTACTTC. The genes are TRBV29-1 and TRBJ2-7; D gene unclear. The ends were cut back, 4 bases at V and 2 bases at J, with 9 bases in the middle. Germline CDR1 and CDR2: SQVTM and ANQGSEA. CDR3 length equals 12 residues.

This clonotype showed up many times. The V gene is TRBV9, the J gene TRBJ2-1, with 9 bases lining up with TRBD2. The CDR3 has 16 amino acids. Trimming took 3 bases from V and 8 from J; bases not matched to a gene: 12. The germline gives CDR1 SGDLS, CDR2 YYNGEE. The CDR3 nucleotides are TGTGCCAGCAGCGGTGACGGCGGGGGGGCCACAGATGAGCAGTTCTTC. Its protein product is CASSGDGGGATDEQFF.

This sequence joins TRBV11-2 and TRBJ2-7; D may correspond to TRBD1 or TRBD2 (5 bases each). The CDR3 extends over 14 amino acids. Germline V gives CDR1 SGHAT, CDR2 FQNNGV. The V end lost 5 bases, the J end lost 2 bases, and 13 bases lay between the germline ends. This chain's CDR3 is CASSPSGHPYEQYF. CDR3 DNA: TGTGCCAGCAGCCCCTCGGGGCATCCCTACGAGCAGTACTTC.

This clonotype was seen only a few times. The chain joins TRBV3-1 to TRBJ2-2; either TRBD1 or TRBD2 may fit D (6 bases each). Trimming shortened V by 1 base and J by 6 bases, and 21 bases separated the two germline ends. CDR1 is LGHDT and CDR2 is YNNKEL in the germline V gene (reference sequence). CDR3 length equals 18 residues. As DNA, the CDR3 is TGTGCCAGCAGCCAAGTGGGAGGACAGACTGAGTTAGCCGGGGAGCTGTTTTTT. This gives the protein CASSQVGGQTELAGELFF.

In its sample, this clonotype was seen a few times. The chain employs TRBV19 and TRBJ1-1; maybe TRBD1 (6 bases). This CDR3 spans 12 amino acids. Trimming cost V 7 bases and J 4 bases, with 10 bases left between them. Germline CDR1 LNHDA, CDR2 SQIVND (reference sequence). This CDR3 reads CASTEGGTEAFF. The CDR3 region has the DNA TGTGCCAGTACAGAAGGGGGCACTGAAGCTTTCTTT.

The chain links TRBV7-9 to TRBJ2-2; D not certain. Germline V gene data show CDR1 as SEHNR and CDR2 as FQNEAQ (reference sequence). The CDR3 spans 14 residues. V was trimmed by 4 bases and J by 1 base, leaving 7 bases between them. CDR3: CASSSSGNTGELFF. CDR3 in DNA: TGTGCCAGCAGCTCGTCGGGGAACACCGGGGAGCTGTTTTTT.

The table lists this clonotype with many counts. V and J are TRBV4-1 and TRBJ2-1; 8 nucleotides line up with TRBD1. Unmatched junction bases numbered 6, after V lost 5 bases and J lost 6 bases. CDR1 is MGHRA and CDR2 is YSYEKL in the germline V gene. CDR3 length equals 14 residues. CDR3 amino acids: CASSYRGVGNEQFF. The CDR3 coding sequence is TGCGCCAGCAGCTACAGGGGGGTCGGCAATGAGCAGTTCTTC.

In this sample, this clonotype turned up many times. CDR3 bases: TGCGCCAGCAGCCCGTATCAGGACGCGAGGAAATGGACTGAAGCTTTCTTT. It codes for CASSPYQDARKWTEAFF. The chain joins TRBV4-3 to TRBJ1-1, with D unclear. The CDR3 sequence is 17 residues long. V shed 4 bases and J shed 5 bases, with 23 bases lying between them. The germline V gene has CDR1 LGHNA and CDR2 YSLEER.